This T cell receptor beta chain is drawn from a study of cytomegalovirus exposure and HLA in healthy donors. Germline V CDR1 and CDR2: MGHDK, SYGVNS. The CDR3 extends over 13 amino acids. V lost 3 bases, J lost 3 bases, and 9 bases lay in between. Only a few counts were recorded for this clone. Its antigen is currently unknown. Study results and limitations: TCR beta chain V- and J-gene trimming was linked, in a later analysis, to a missense variant in DCLRE1C. Another analysis was done later, and it associated 16,951 TCR beta sequences with HLA alleles at 0.05 false discovery rate.

Use of 60 Vbeta and 13 Jbeta primers characterized the PCR. Sequenced by immunoSEQ multiplex PCR; TCRdb stores in-frame clones only, minus some. Altogether about 85,000 clones are present, 80% being singletons, with the ten largest covering approximately 31%. The V call is TRBV25-1, the J call TRBJ2-7, with D hard to call. The sequenced sample was PBMCs. The clonotype comes from a middle-aged man in good health and CMV-seropositive. CDR3 coding DNA: TGTGCCAGCAGTGAGTCTCCTTTCTACGAGCAGTACTTC. The encoded protein is CASSESPFYEQYF.